A single sample is the source of the 18 T cell receptor beta chains below, sequenced in a study of blood T cell repertoires in COVID-19. Profiling relied on immunoSEQ multiplex PCR, and the TCRdb table lists in-frame clones only, not all of them. The table records 150,000 to 200,000 clones, over 75% of them present only once. Sequenced sample: peripheral blood. The receptors were gathered from a human donor in a cohort sampled during active COVID-19.

This clone was seen many times. The chain recombines TRBV28 with TRBJ1-5; maybe TRBD1 (5 bases). Trimming cost V 7 bases and J 2 bases, with 18 bases left between them. This CDR3 contains 16 residues. In germline, CDR1 is MDHEN, CDR2 SYDVKM. The CDR3 loop reads CASTLGRGWGNQPQHF. CDR3 nucleotides: TGTGCCAGCACCCTGGGAAGGGGATGGGGCAATCAGCCCCAGCATTTT.

The chain couples TRBV27 to TRBJ2-7, with 7 bases fitting TRBD2. From germline, CDR1 is MNHEY and CDR2 SMNVEV (reference sequence). This CDR3 is built from 16 residues. V was pared by 5 bases and J by 0 bases, with 10 bases of the junction left unmatched. CDR3 amino acids: CASSLRAGRSSYEQYF. The CDR3 DNA follows: TGTGCCAGCAGTCTTAGAGCGGGAAGGAGCTCCTACGAGCAGTACTTC.

CDR3 DNA sequence: TGTGCCAGCACCCTGGGGCGGACTAGCGGGAGTGAGACCCAGTACTTC. This encodes CASTLGRTSGSETQYF. The chain is built from TRBV7-6 and TRBJ2-5, with TRBD2 matching over 13 bases. V shed 7 bases, J shed 5 bases, and the junction held 10 bases outside the gene matches. Germline assignment: CDR1 SGHVS and CDR2 FNYEAQ. The CDR3 length is 16 residues.

This chain connects TRBV28 to TRBJ2-5; 7 bases are shared with TRBD2. This CDR3 spans 15 amino acids. The ends lost 3 bases at V and 2 bases at J; junction bases unmatched: 6. CDR1 is MDHEN and CDR2 is SYDVKM in the germline V gene. CDR3 DNA: TGTGCCAGCAGTTTTCGGGGGGTAAATCAAGAGACCCAGTACTTC. The encoded protein is CASSFRGVNQETQYF. Supplemented by reference TRBV28 and TRBJ2-5, the full variable domain reads DVKVTQSSRYLVKRTGEKVFLECVQDMDHENMFWYRQDPGLGLRLIYFSYDVKMKEKGDIPEGYSVSREKKERFSLILESASTNQTSMYLCASSFRGVNQETQYFGPGTRLLVL.

The CDR3 region is CASSPGQSSYEQYF. The CDR3 nucleotides read TGTGCCAGCAGCCCCGGACAGAGCTCCTACGAGCAGTACTTC. The V and J genes are TRBV7-3 and TRBJ2-7; possibly TRBD1 for D (6 bases). Trimming left V 5 bases short and J 0 bases short, with 11 bases between. CDR1 is SGHTA and CDR2 is FQGTGA in the germline V gene. The CDR3 has 14 residues.

This clone was seen once. The chain uses TRBV6-6 and TRBJ2-7; D is perhaps TRBD2 (5 bases). The CDR3 runs 12 residues. The germline V and J ends were trimmed by 8 bases and 0 bases, with 8 bases remaining between them. The germline gives CDR1 MNHNY, CDR2 SVGAGI (reference sequence). CDR3 nucleotide sequence: TGTGCCAGCGTCGGGAACTCCTACGAGCAGTACTTC. Translating it yields CASVGNSYEQYF.

A single count supports this clone. The gene calls are TRBV7-2 and TRBJ1-5, with 7 nucleotides matching TRBD1. V was clipped by 4 bases and J by 1 base; unmatched bases: 4. The CDR3 is made up of 15 amino acids. Germline V gene lookup returns CDR1 SGHTA and CDR2 FQGNSA. The CDR3 DNA reads as TGTGCCAGCAGCTCAGGGGGGATAAGCAATCAGCCCCAGCATTTT. It translates to CASSSGGISNQPQHF.

This sequence joins TRBV6-5 and TRBJ2-7; TRBD2 matches at 7 bases. Losses at the gene ends were 4 bases for V and 4 bases for J; bases not matched to a gene: 7. The germline CDR1 and CDR2 sequences are MNHEY and SVGAGI. The CDR3 is 14 residues long. The CDR3 reads CASSSGREYYEQYF. CDR3 nucleotides: TGTGCCAGCAGTTCGGGGCGGGAGTATTACGAGCAGTACTTC.

V and J are TRBV4-1 and TRBJ2-1; 9 bases align to TRBD2. There are 17 residues in the CDR3. J was trimmed by 0 bases and V by 1 base; bases with no gene match: 4. The germline V gene has CDR1 MGHRA and CDR2 YSYEKL. The CDR3 DNA follows: TGCGCCAGCAGCCAAGGGGCGGGGGGGAGCTCCTACAATGAGCAGTTCTTC. Protein: CASSQGAGGSSYNEQFF.

V and J are TRBV6-5 and TRBJ2-1; tentative D call: TRBD1 (5 bases). V dropped 2 bases and J dropped 5 bases, with 10 bases sitting between them. The CDR3 consists of 14 residues. Germline CDR1 MNHEY, CDR2 SVGAGI. Here the CDR3 DNA reads TGTGCCAGCAGTTACGGGCAGGGCCACAATGAGCAGTTCTTC. Its translation: CASSYGQGHNEQFF.

The rearrangement joins TRBV28 to TRBJ1-2; 10 bases agree with TRBD1. V dropped 6 bases and J dropped 1; count of bases not matched to a gene: 5. The CDR3 sequence is 15 residues long. Germline lookup yields CDR1 MDHEN and CDR2 SYDVKM. In DNA, the CDR3 is TGTGCCAGCAGCCGGGACAGGGGAGGTAACTATGGCTACACCTTC. It specifies CASSRDRGGNYGYTF.

This chain joins TRBV6-1 and TRBJ2-7; TRBD2 aligns across 9 bases. The CDR3 length is 16 residues. CDR1 MNHNS and CDR2 SASEGT come from the germline V gene. V gave up 2 bases and J gave up 5 bases; unmatched junction bases: 10. This CDR3 reads CASSEWSSGSKDEQYF. CDR3 DNA sequence: TGTGCCAGCAGTGAATGGAGTAGCGGGAGTAAGGACGAGCAGTACTTC.

This sequence joins TRBV18 and TRBJ1-5; no clear D gene. In germline, CDR1 is KGHSH, CDR2 LQKENI. The V gene lost 5 bases and the J gene lost 0 bases, with 20 bases spanning the gap. The CDR3 has 18 amino acids. CDR3 sequence (DNA): TGTGCCAGCTCAACCACCTTTACAGCAGTCTATAGCAATCAGCCCCAGCATTTT. Translating gives CASSTTFTAVYSNQPQHF.

The J gene is TRBJ2-1, the V gene TRBV29-1; D call uncertain. Germline CDR1 reads SQVTM; CDR2 reads ANQGSEA. There are 12 residues in the CDR3. V was cut by 3 bases and J by 8 bases, with 11 bases left in between. The CDR3 DNA follows: TGCAGCGTTGACAAAGCCGTGGATGAGCAGTTCTTC. It is translated as CSVDKAVDEQFF.

The chain uses TRBV10-1 and TRBJ2-1; D is perhaps TRBD2 (7 bases). Germline V lookup: CDR1 WNHNN, CDR2 SYGVQD (reference sequence). This CDR3 spans 16 amino acids. Trimming shortened V by 0 bases and J by 8 bases, and 17 bases separated the two germline ends. The CDR3 sequence is CASSESRAGAGDEQFF. The CDR3 nucleotides are TGCGCCAGCAGTGAGTCGAGGGCGGGGGCTGGCGATGAGCAGTTCTTC.

The chain uses TRBV16 and TRBJ1-5; 8 bases are a match to TRBD1. Germline CDR1 KGHSY, CDR2 FQNENV. This CDR3 is built from 15 residues. V was pared by 1 base and J by 5 bases, with 4 bases of the junction left unmatched. CDR3 loop: CASSQYDRGDQPQHF. The CDR3 nucleotides read TGTGCCAGCAGCCAATACGACAGGGGCGATCAGCCCCAGCATTTT.

The rearrangement links TRBV6-5 to TRBJ2-3; TRBD1 matches at 7 bases. V gave up 7 bases and J gave up 3 bases; unmatched junction bases: 4. Germline CDR1 MNHEY, CDR2 SVGAGI. This CDR3 region has 13 residues. The CDR3 nucleotides read TGTGCCAGCATTGTACAGGGGACAGATACGCAGTATTTT. It translates to CASIVQGTDTQYF.

The rearrangement uses TRBV18 and TRBJ1-2, with D maybe TRBD1 (5 bases). This CDR3 is 13 amino acids long. The germline V gene encodes CDR1 KGHSH and CDR2 LQKENI. The V gene lost 6 bases and the J gene lost 13 bases, with 21 bases spanning the gap. CDR3 nucleotides: TGTGCCAGCTCGCAGCCCGTCGGAGGGGAATTCACCTTC. This encodes CASSQPVGGEFTF.